A selection of T cell receptor beta chains follows, all from one sample in a study of CD8+CD57+ T cells in acquired aplastic anemia. TCRdb analysed the reads with MiXCR anew, one entry per CDR3 protein. The profile shows 270,000 or so distinct CDR3 sequences, 82% of them singletons. The sample consisted of sorted CD4+, CD8+, or CD8+CD57+ T cells (not recorded which) from PBMCs. The receptors come from a human donor with aplastic anemia. CDR3s include the opening cysteine and the closing phenylalanine or tryptophan. D genes are given only for firm matches. The listing skips clone size in some rows; elsewhere it reads once, few, many or a size class.

J,V,D,size,CDR3,DNA
TRBJ2-1,TRBV25-1,NA,NA,CASSQGLTGSQSF,TGTGCCAGCAGTCAAGGACTAACAGGAAGTCAGTCCTTC
TRBJ2-1,TRBV19,TRBD2,NA,CASSYLSGGGSEQLFF,TGTGCCAGTAGTTACCTGAGCGGGGGGGGCAGCGAGCAGCTGTTCTTC
TRBJ2-7,TRBV7-2,NA,NA,CATSVRGVPDEQYF,TGTGCCACCAGCGTCCGGGGCGTTCCCGACGAGCAGTACTTC
TRBJ1-1,TRBV7-8,NA,NA,CASSLAGAGDTQEAFF,TGTGCCAGCAGCTTAGCGGGGGCAGGGGATACGCAGGAAGCTTTCTTT
TRBJ1-2,TRBV5-1,NA,few,CASSWQGDGYTF,TGCGCCAGCAGCTGGCAGGGCGACGGCTACACCTTC
TRBJ2-3,TRBV9,NA,NA,CASGDGSATQYFF,NA
TRBJ2-6,TRBV7-2,NA,once,CASSGGTVGNTEALTF,TGTGCCAGCAGCGGAGGGACAGTCGGGAACACTGAAGCTCTGACTTTC
TRBJ2-1,TRBV9,NA,NA,CASSEGGENSQDEQFF,TGTGCCAGCAGCGAGGGGGGCGAAAACAGTCAGGATGAGCAGTTCTTC
TRBJ2-7,TRBV5-6,NA,NA,CASSLARVGFEQYF,TGTGCCAGCAGTTTGGCAAGGGTCGGGTTCGAGCAGTACTTC
TRBJ2-7,TRBV7-2,NA,NA,CASSSSLGGCEGYF,TGTGCCAGCAGCTCCTCGCTGGGTGGATGCGAGGGGTACTTC